Each of the 14 T cell receptor beta chains below was sequenced from the same sample in a study of T cell repertoires in cytomegalovirus infection. TCRdb independently ran MiXCR on the reads; one entry per CDR3 protein. The sample yields approximately 280,000 distinct CDR3 sequences, around 20% seen once. Their antigen targets remain unknown. The specimen comprised cultured PBMCs, sampled from culture after CMV antigen stimulation. These receptors all stem from a human donor in good health (CMV status not recorded). Some clones in this sample may be carry-over from other donors' samples.

This clonotype occurred once. V usage is TRBV7-2 and J usage is TRBJ2-5; 7 bases map to TRBD1. Losses at the gene ends were 5 bases for V and 5 bases for J; bases not matched to a gene: 8. Germline CDR1 is SGHTA and CDR2 is FQGNSA. The CDR3 loop spans 14 amino acids. CDR3 nucleotide sequence: TGTGCCAGCAGCCGACAGACAGGGTTGGAGACCCAGTACTTC. Protein product: CASSRQTGLETQYF.

This clonotype was counted at least ten times. The chain carries TRBV7-2 and TRBJ2-2; 12 bases are a match to TRBD2. There are 16 residues in the CDR3. Germline CDR1 and CDR2: SGHTA and FQGNSA. V lost 5 bases to trimming and J lost 7 bases; unmatched junction nucleotides: 8. The chain's CDR3 is CASSPGLAGFDGELFF. The CDR3 DNA reads TGTGCCAGCAGCCCTGGACTAGCGGGATTTGACGGGGAGCTGTTTTTT. The full variable domain, in which reference TRBV7-2 and TRBJ2-2 provide the parts outside the CDR3, is GAGVSQSPSNKVTEKGKDVELRCDPISGHTALYWYRQSLGQGLEFLIYFQGNSAPDKSGLPSDRFSAERTGGSVSTLTIQRTQQEDSAVYLCASSPGLAGFDGELFFGEGSRLTVL.

The chain uses TRBV18 and TRBJ2-2, with D hard to call. From germline, CDR1 is KGHSH and CDR2 LQKENI. V dropped 6 bases and J dropped 10 bases, with 15 bases sitting between them. This CDR3 has 13 amino acids. The CDR3 spells CASSRNRALELFF. As DNA, the CDR3 is TGTGCCAGCTCCCGGAACCGGGCCCTGGAGCTGTTTTTT.

This chain uses TRBV11-2 with TRBJ1-1, with 8 bases fitting TRBD1. V was clipped by 6 bases and J by 10 bases; unmatched bases: 4. Germline lookup yields CDR1 SGHAT and CDR2 FQNNGV. This CDR3 is built from 11 residues. CDR3 in amino acids: CASSVTGGAFF. CDR3 sequence (DNA): TGTGCCAGCAGTGTTACAGGGGGAGCTTTCTTT.

The chain combines TRBV27 with TRBJ1-2; the match to TRBD1 covers 8 bases. The V and J ends lost 1 base and 5 bases, in that order; junction bases with no gene match: 6. The CDR3 is made up of 15 amino acids. In germline, CDR1 is MNHEY, CDR2 SMNVEV (reference sequence). In DNA, the CDR3 is TGTGCCAGCAGTTTATACAGGGGGTTAGGGTATGGCTACACCTTC. As protein: CASSLYRGLGYGYTF.

This chain connects TRBV4-1 to TRBJ2-3; 7 bases line up with TRBD2. The CDR3 has 15 amino acids. V shed 1 base and J 2 bases; nucleotides not matched to a gene: 3. CDR1 and CDR2 from the germline V gene are MGHRA and YSYEKL. The CDR3 nucleotides read TGCGCCAGCAGCCAAGGACTAGCTGACACAGATACGCAGTATTTT. Amino acid sequence: CASSQGLADTDTQYF.

V is TRBV7-2 and J is TRBJ2-7; no reliable D call. The V end lost 4 bases, the J end lost 7 bases, and 20 bases lay between the germline ends. Per the germline V gene, CDR1 is SGHTA and CDR2 is FQGNSA. The CDR3 has 15 amino acids. CDR3 sequence (DNA): TGTGCCAGCAGCTGGAACTCAGGTCAGAGAGAAGAGCAGTACTTC. This gives the protein CASSWNSGQREEQYF.

The genes are TRBV27 and TRBJ2-3; 13 bases align to TRBD2. The CDR3 length is 17 residues. Germline CDR1 MNHEY, CDR2 SMNVEV (reference sequence). The ends lost 4 bases at V and 6 bases at J; junction bases unmatched: 10. The CDR3 region is CASSSQTSGRRLDTQYF. CDR3 DNA sequence: TGTGCCAGCAGTTCCCAGACTAGCGGGAGGAGGTTGGATACGCAGTATTTT.

The chain uses TRBV27 and TRBJ1-2; no clear D gene. CDR3 length equals 12 residues. The V gene's germline CDR1 is MNHEY and CDR2 SMNVEV (reference sequence). The V end lost 5 bases, the J end lost 4 bases, and 8 bases lay between the germline ends. Here the CDR3 reads CASSPLFYGYTF. The CDR3, as DNA: TGTGCCAGCAGTCCCCTTTTCTATGGCTACACCTTC.

This clonotype has at least ten counts. The chain links TRBV7-2 to TRBJ2-1; 8 positions match TRBD2. Germline V gives CDR1 SGHTA, CDR2 FQGNSA. The CDR3 has 18 amino acids. The V and J ends lost 3 bases and 1 base, in that order; junction bases with no gene match: 11. The CDR3 protein is CASSLVRSSGLSYNEQFF. The CDR3 nucleotides are TGTGCCAGCAGCTTGGTTCGGTCTAGCGGGTTATCCTACAATGAGCAGTTCTTC.

This clonotype was counted a few times. V usage is TRBV4-2 and J usage is TRBJ2-5; 8 bases agree with TRBD2. In germline, CDR1 is LGHNA, CDR2 YNFKEQ. Trimming at V came to 4 bases and at J to 2 bases, leaving 9 bases not matched to a gene. CDR3 length equals 16 residues. As DNA, the CDR3 is TGTGCCAGCAGCCTGATAGCGGGGCCGGGACAAGAGACCCAGTACTTC. Translated: CASSLIAGPGQETQYF.

J is TRBJ2-7 and V is TRBV7-6; D is perhaps TRBD1 or TRBD2 (5 bases each). The V gene lost 5 bases and the J gene lost 9 bases, with 20 bases spanning the gap. Per the germline V gene, CDR1 is SGHVS and CDR2 is FNYEAQ. The CDR3 sequence is 14 residues long. The CDR3 DNA is TGTGCCAGCAGCGACACCGGGACGCGGCATGGGCAGTACTTC. Translated, it gives CASSDTGTRHGQYF.

There are many counts of this clonotype. The chain carries TRBV7-2 and TRBJ2-1; no clear D. Trimming took 7 bases from V and 4 from J, leaving 11 bases between them. Per the germline V gene, CDR1 is SGHTA and CDR2 is FQGNSA. This CDR3 region has 13 residues. CDR3 sequence reads: CASKDVGYNEQFF. In DNA, the CDR3 is TGTGCCAGCAAGGACGTAGGGTACAATGAGCAGTTCTTC.

V is TRBV29-1 and J is TRBJ2-7; no clear D gene. Germline CDR1 is SQVTM and CDR2 is ANQGSEA. The CDR3 is 10 amino acids. Trimming pared 6 bases from V and 5 bases from J, leaving 8 bases between. The CDR3 bases are TGCAGCGTGGCGGATGACGAGCAGTACTTC. Translating gives CSVADDEQYF.